Listed here are 27 T cell receptor beta chains from one sample, sequenced in a study of siplizumab effects on memory and regulatory T cells. Method: immunoSEQ multiplex PCR; TCRdb's copy keeps in-frame clones and lacks some. The data contain 99,000 or so clones, roughly 94% of them singletons. The sample comprised non-Treg CD4+ T cells sorted from blood. Every receptor here comes from a human donor in good health.

CDR3 coding DNA: TGTGCCAGCAGTGTCCTTAGAGGGGAGACCCAGTACTTC. Its protein product is CASSVLRGETQYF. The genes are TRBV2 and TRBJ2-5, with D maybe TRBD2 (5 bases). The ends were cut back, 4 bases at V and 5 bases at J, with 11 bases in the middle. The germline CDR1 and CDR2 sequences are SNHLY and FYNNEI. This CDR3 contains 13 residues.

The rearrangement uses TRBV7-3 and TRBJ2-1; 12 bases are a match to TRBD2. CDR1 SGHTA and CDR2 FQGTGA come from the germline V gene. V lost 3 bases and J lost 7; bases outside the gene matches: 4. CDR3 length: 15 residues. CDR3: CASSFPGTSGNEQFF. Here the CDR3 DNA reads TGTGCCAGCAGCTTTCCCGGGACTAGCGGGAATGAGCAGTTCTTC.

The chain couples TRBV7-8 to TRBJ2-5, with D uncertain. With the DNA end fitting TRBJ2-7 better, the J assignment may be wrong. The germline V gene encodes CDR1 SGHVS and CDR2 FQNEAQ. The length of the CDR3 is 13 residues. The CDR3 here is CASSLVGNYEQYF. DNA of the CDR3: TGTGCCAGCAGCTTAGTTGGCAACTACGAGCAGTACTTC.

The J gene is TRBJ1-1, the V gene TRBV5-5, with 8 bases that match TRBD1. Per germline, CDR1 SGHKS and CDR2 YYEKEE (reference sequence). The CDR3 consists of 14 residues. V lost 0 bases and J lost 10; bases outside the gene matches: 8. The CDR3 nucleotides read TGTGCCAGCAGCTTGGCCGACAGGGGATTTAGAGCTTTCTTT. It specifies CASSLADRGFRAFF.

The chain recombines TRBV9 with TRBJ2-1; no reliable D call. CDR3 length: 15 amino acids. V lost 0 bases and J 0 bases, leaving 7 bases between the germline ends. Germline loops: CDR1 SGDLS, CDR2 YYNGEE. This CDR3 reads CASSVGSGSYNEQFF. CDR3 coding DNA: TGTGCCAGCAGCGTAGGATCCGGCTCCTACAATGAGCAGTTCTTC.

V and J are TRBV5-1 and TRBJ2-7; 9 nucleotides line up with TRBD2. Looked up from germline, CDR1 is SGHRS and CDR2 is YFSETQ. Losses at the gene ends were 4 bases for V and 7 bases for J; bases not matched to a gene: 6. The CDR3 has 13 amino acids. The CDR3, as DNA: TGCGCCAGCAGCAGGACTAGCGAGCAAGAGCAGTACTTC. Its translation is CASSRTSEQEQYF.

V gene TRBV6-5 combines with J gene TRBJ2-2; unclear D gene. The germline V and J ends were trimmed by 2 bases and 6 bases, with 4 bases remaining between them. Germline CDR1 is MNHEY and CDR2 is SVGAGI. The CDR3 is made up of 12 amino acids. The CDR3 sequence: CASSYQAGELFF. In nucleotides, the CDR3 is TGTGCCAGCAGTTACCAGGCCGGGGAGCTGTTTTTT.

The V and J genes are TRBV7-2 and TRBJ1-1, with unresolved D. There are 14 residues in the CDR3. The V gene lost 2 bases and the J gene lost 1 base, with 8 bases spanning the gap. The V gene's germline CDR1 is SGHTA and CDR2 FQGNSA. The CDR3 sequence: CASSLLRQNTEAFF. The CDR3 nucleotides are TGTGCCAGCAGCTTACTAAGACAGAACACTGAAGCTTTCTTT. The entire variable domain, with the rest obtained from reference TRBV7-2 and TRBJ1-1, is as follows: GAGVSQSPSNKVTEKGKDVELRCDPISGHTALYWYRQSLGQGLEFLIYFQGNSAPDKSGLPSDRFSAERTGGSVSTLTIQRTQQEDSAVYLCASSLLRQNTEAFFGQGTRLTVV.

The chain couples TRBV30 to TRBJ1-2, with TRBD1 identical over 7 bases. The V segment lost 5 bases and the J segment 11 bases; nucleotides outside the gene matches: 17. Germline assignment: CDR1 GTSNPN and CDR2 SVGIG (reference sequence). CDR3 size: 14 residues. The chain's CDR3 is CAWGKYRDSRVYTF. The CDR3 DNA reads TGTGCCTGGGGGAAATACCGGGACAGTAGGGTGTACACCTTC.

This chain joins TRBV28 and TRBJ2-7; D possibly corresponds to TRBD1 (7 bases). V gave up 6 bases and J gave up 4 bases, with 19 bases separating them. Germline V gives CDR1 MDHEN, CDR2 SYDVKM. The CDR3 loop spans 15 amino acids. The CDR3 is CASSSIHRGGYEQYF. CDR3 bases: TGTGCCAGCAGCTCCATTCACAGGGGAGGATACGAGCAGTACTTC.

In the case of this clone: The limits of the CDR3 on the DNA are not certain, so only TCRdb's listed CDR3 is given. The J gene is TRBJ2-3, the V gene TRBV5-4; the table assigns TRBD2, which was not confirmed against the DNA. The CDR3 length is 17 residues, termini included. Per the germline V gene, CDR1 is SGHNT and CDR2 is YYREEE (reference sequence). The CDR3 is CASSFGSGGTSTDTQYF.

The chain has TRBV27 and TRBJ2-7; either TRBD1 or TRBD2 may supply D (6 bases each). The CDR3 totals 14 residues. Trimming removed 6 bases at V and 5 bases at J, with 17 bases between. Germline-derived CDR1 and CDR2 are MNHEY and SMNVEV (reference sequence). CDR3 sequence: CASRTTGRWDEQYF. The CDR3 region has the DNA TGTGCCAGCAGAACAACAGGGAGGTGGGACGAGCAGTACTTC.

V and J are TRBV28 and TRBJ2-7, with TRBD1 matching over 7 bases. CDR3 length: 15 amino acids. Unmatched junction bases numbered 7, after V lost 5 bases and J lost 0 bases. Germline V gives CDR1 MDHEN, CDR2 SYDVKM. In DNA form, the CDR3 reads TGTGCCAGCAGTGACAACAGGGGTCCCTCCTACGAGCAGTACTTC. Translated: CASSDNRGPSYEQYF.

In its sample, this clone was seen a few times. The chain recombines TRBV5-1 with TRBJ2-7; the match to TRBD2 covers 8 bases. The germline V gene has CDR1 SGHRS and CDR2 YFSETQ. The V gene end was trimmed by 3 bases and the J gene end by 2 bases; junction bases not matched to a gene: 1. This CDR3 is built from 13 residues. The CDR3 bases are TGCGCCAGCAGCTCGGGACTAGCCTACGAGCAGTACTTC. It is translated as CASSSGLAYEQYF.

This clone appeared a single time. The rearrangement uses TRBV7-3 and TRBJ2-3; unclear D gene. The V end was cut by 3 bases, the J end by 1 base, with 11 bases between. The CDR3 consists of 15 residues. Germline V lookup: CDR1 SGHTA, CDR2 FQGTGA. This chain's CDR3 is CASSLHYLGTDTQYF. The CDR3 DNA is TGTGCCAGCAGCTTGCACTACCTGGGCACAGATACGCAGTATTTT.

The genes are TRBV5-5 and TRBJ2-1; no reliable D call. There are 14 residues in the CDR3. CDR1 and CDR2 (germline): SGHKS, YYEKEE (reference sequence). The V gene lost 5 bases and the J gene lost 1 base, with 10 bases spanning the gap. The CDR3 DNA follows: TGTGCCAGCAGTCCGGCGTCTTCCTACAATGAGCAGTTCTTC. It specifies CASSPASSYNEQFF.

The gene calls are TRBV19 and TRBJ1-2, with no clear D. The ends were cut back, 7 bases at V and 7 bases at J, with 13 bases in the middle. Germline CDR1 reads LNHDA; CDR2 reads SQIVND (reference sequence). This CDR3 contains 12 residues. The CDR3 spells CASTVLGSGYTF. DNA for the CDR3: TGTGCCAGTACCGTGTTGGGGTCTGGCTACACCTTC.

The chain couples TRBV28 to TRBJ2-1; 7 bases agree with TRBD2. This CDR3 region has 14 residues. J lost 9 bases, V lost 2 bases, and 7 bases had no gene match. Germline assignment: CDR1 MDHEN and CDR2 SYDVKM. The CDR3 sequence: CASSLRGRATEQFF. The CDR3 DNA follows: TGTGCCAGCAGTTTACGGGGGAGGGCCACTGAGCAGTTCTTC.

V usage is TRBV30 and J usage is TRBJ2-5; TRBD1 is a possible D gene (6 bases). The CDR3 sequence is 11 residues long. Germline assignment: CDR1 GTSNPN and CDR2 SVGIG (reference sequence). Trimming shortened V by 7 bases and J by 7 bases, and 13 bases separated the two germline ends. The CDR3 bases are TGTGCCTTTGGACAGTCCAGGACCCAGTACTTC. Protein: CAFGQSRTQYF. Combining the CDR3 with reference TRBV30 and TRBJ2-5 gives the whole variable domain SQTIHQWPATLVQPVGSPLSLECTVEGTSNPNLYWYRQAAGRGLQLLFYSVGIGQISSEVPQNLSASRPQDRQFILSSKKLLLSDSGFYLCAFGQSRTQYFGPGTRLLVL.

This rearrangement joins TRBV19 to TRBJ1-2; no definite D call. Trimming took off 4 bases at V and 2 bases at J, with 20 bases between the two ends. Germline V gives CDR1 LNHDA, CDR2 SQIVND (reference sequence). CDR3 length: 17 residues. This CDR3 is CASSTPPRQERNYGYTF. The CDR3 bases are TGTGCCAGTAGTACCCCTCCTCGGCAGGAGCGGAACTATGGCTACACCTTC.

The chain couples TRBV27 to TRBJ2-3; TRBD2 aligns across 13 bases. With V trimmed by 3 bases and J by 8 bases, 11 bases remained unmatched. The CDR3 has 17 residues. Germline V gene lookup returns CDR1 MNHEY and CDR2 SMNVEV (reference sequence). CDR3 loop: CASSFLVGTSGTSTQYF. DNA of the CDR3: TGTGCCAGCAGTTTTTTAGTGGGGACTAGCGGGACGAGTACGCAGTATTTT.

This clone was seen just once. V gene TRBV10-3 combines with J gene TRBJ1-2; D unresolved. Germline V gene data show CDR1 as ENHRY and CDR2 as SYGVKD. V lost 3 bases to trimming and J lost 1 base, with 12 bases between them. CDR3 length: 15 residues. CDR3 residues: CAISDVEGGNYGYTF. DNA of the CDR3: TGTGCCATCAGTGATGTTGAGGGCGGTAACTATGGCTACACCTTC.

This sequence joins TRBV2 and TRBJ1-5, with a tentative D call TRBD1 (6 bases). Germline CDR1 SNHLY, CDR2 FYNNEI. CDR3 length equals 13 residues. Trimming removed 5 bases at V and 7 bases at J, with 12 bases between. This chain's CDR3 is CASSSRGRQPQHF. CDR3 nucleotide sequence: TGTGCCAGCAGTTCTCGGGGGCGGCAGCCCCAGCATTTT.

The chain links TRBV9 to TRBJ2-7; D not certain. This CDR3 is built from 13 residues. Germline lookup yields CDR1 SGDLS and CDR2 YYNGEE. V lost 4 bases, J lost 5 bases, and 13 bases lay in between. The CDR3 is CASSLRPDNEQYF. The CDR3, as DNA: TGTGCCAGCAGCCTCCGGCCGGATAACGAGCAGTACTTC.

V and J are TRBV5-1 and TRBJ2-7, with D unresolved. The germline CDR1 and CDR2 sequences are SGHRS and YFSETQ. This CDR3 has 13 amino acids. V was trimmed by 2 bases and J by 3 bases, leaving 9 bases between them. CDR3 residues: CASSLSGYYEQYF. DNA for the CDR3: TGCGCCAGCAGCTTATCCGGGTACTACGAGCAGTACTTC.

The chain employs TRBV6-1 and TRBJ2-1, with TRBD2 matching 12 bases. Germline trimming cut 1 base from V and 7 bases from J; bases unmatched to any gene: 17. Germline V gene sequence: CDR1 MNHNS, CDR2 SASEGT. CDR3 size: 20 residues. CDR3 sequence (DNA): TGTGCCAGCAGTGAAGGAGCTCTAGCGGGAGGGCCTGTACGGTTTAATGAGCAGTTCTTC. It translates to CASSEGALAGGPVRFNEQFF.

This chain connects TRBV5-1 to TRBJ1-3; perhaps TRBD1 as D (5 bases). Trimming took off 1 base at V and 1 base at J, with 18 bases between the two ends. This CDR3 comprises 18 residues. Germline CDR1 and CDR2: SGHRS and YFSETQ. CDR3 nucleotide sequence: TGCGCCAGCAGCTTGTCTGTTACGGGACCACAGTCTGGAAACACCATATATTTT. As protein: CASSLSVTGPQSGNTIYF.